This record covers a single T cell receptor beta chain. This specimen comes from a study of blood T cell repertoires in COVID-19. For the study at large: Whether acute or convalescent, the COVID-19 samples came from the United States, Italy and Spain. From T cells, B-cell-depleted T cells, or PBMCs came the material, which was cDNA or gDNA.

Trimming removed 1 base from V and 3 bases from J, with 13 bases in between. Looked up from germline, CDR1 is SGHNT and CDR2 is YYREEE (reference sequence). The CDR3 extends over 15 amino acids. Profiled with immunoSEQ multiplex PCR; TCRdb holds only in-frame clones, not every one. Of over 120,000 clones listed, about 80% are singletons. The sequenced sample consisted of peripheral blood. This chain uses TRBV5-4 with TRBJ1-2, with D unclear. The sequence was obtained from a woman aged 55 to 70 with acute or convalescent COVID-19. The CDR3 loop is CASSLTVSLDYGYTF. The CDR3 bases are TGTGCCAGCAGCTTGACTGTATCCCTCGACTATGGCTACACCTTC.